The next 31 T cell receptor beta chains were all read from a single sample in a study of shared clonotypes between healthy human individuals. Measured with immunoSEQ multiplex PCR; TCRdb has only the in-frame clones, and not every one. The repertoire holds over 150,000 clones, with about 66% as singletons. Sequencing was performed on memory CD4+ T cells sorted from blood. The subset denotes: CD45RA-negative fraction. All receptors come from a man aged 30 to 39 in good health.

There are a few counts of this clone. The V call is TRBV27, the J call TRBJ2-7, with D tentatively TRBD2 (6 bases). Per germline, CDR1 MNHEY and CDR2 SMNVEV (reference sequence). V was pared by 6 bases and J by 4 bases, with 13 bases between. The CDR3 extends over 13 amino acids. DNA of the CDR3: TGTGCCAGCAGCCGCGGGGCCCTTTACGAGCAGTACTTC. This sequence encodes CASSRGALYEQYF.

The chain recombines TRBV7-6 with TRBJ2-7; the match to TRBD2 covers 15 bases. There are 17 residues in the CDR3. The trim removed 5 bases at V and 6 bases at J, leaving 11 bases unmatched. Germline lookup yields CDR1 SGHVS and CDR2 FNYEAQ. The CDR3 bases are TGTGCCAGCAGCCCCCTACCCAGGACTAGCGGGAGGGGCGAGCAGTACTTC. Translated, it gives CASSPLPRTSGRGEQYF. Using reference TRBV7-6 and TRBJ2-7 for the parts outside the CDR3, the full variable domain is GAGVSQSPRYKVTKRGQDVALRCDPISGHVSLYWYRQALGQGPEFLTYFNYEAQQDKSGLPNDRFSAERPEGSISTLTIQRTEQRDSAMYRCASSPLPRTSGRGEQYFGPGTRLTVT.

The CDR3 is CASSQDRTLYQETQYF. Here the CDR3 DNA reads TGTGCCAGCAGCCAAGACAGGACCTTGTACCAAGAGACCCAGTACTTC. The rearrangement uses TRBV5-8 and TRBJ2-5, with D possibly being TRBD1 (6 bases). V was trimmed by 4 bases and J by 0 bases, leaving 16 bases between them. Germline values: CDR1 SGHTS, CDR2 YDEGEE. This CDR3 has 16 amino acids.

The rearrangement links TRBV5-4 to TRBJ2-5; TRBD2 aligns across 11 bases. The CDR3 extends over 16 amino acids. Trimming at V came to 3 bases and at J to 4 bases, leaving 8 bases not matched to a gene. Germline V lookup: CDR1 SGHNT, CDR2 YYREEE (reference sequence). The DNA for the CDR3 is TGTGCCAGCAGCTCTCAGACTAGCGGGATGAGAGAGACCCAGTACTTC. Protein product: CASSSQTSGMRETQYF.

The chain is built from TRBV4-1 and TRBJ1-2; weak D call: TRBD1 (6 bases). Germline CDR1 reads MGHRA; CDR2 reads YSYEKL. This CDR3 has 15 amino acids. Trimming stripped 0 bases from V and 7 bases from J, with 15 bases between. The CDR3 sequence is CASSQEGAGTFGYTF. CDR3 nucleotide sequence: TGCGCCAGCAGCCAAGAGGGGGCAGGGACATTTGGCTACACCTTC.

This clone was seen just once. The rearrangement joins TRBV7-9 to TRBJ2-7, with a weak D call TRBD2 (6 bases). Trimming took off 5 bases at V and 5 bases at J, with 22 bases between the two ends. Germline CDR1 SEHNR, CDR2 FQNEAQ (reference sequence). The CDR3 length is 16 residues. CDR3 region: CASSPPYGGRSNEQYF. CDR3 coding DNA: TGTGCCAGCAGCCCACCCTATGGTGGGAGGTCCAACGAGCAGTACTTC.

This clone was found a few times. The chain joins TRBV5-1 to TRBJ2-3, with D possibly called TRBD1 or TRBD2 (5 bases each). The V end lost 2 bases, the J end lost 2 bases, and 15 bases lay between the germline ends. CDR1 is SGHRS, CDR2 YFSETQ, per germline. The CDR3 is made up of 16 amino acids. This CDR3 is CASSLGTIISTDTQYF. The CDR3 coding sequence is TGCGCCAGCAGCTTAGGGACGATAATTTCCACAGATACGCAGTATTTT. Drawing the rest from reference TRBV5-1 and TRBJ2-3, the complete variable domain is KAGVTQTPRYLIKTRGQQVTLSCSPISGHRSVSWYQQTPGQGLQFLFEYFSETQRNKGNFPGRFSGRQFSNSRSEMNVSTLELGDSALYLCASSLGTIISTDTQYFGPGTRLTVL.

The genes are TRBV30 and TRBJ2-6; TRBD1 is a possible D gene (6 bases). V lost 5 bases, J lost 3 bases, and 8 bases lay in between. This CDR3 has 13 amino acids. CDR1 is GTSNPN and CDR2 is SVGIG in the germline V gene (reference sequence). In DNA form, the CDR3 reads TGTGCCTGGGCAGGGGTTGGGGCCAACGTCCTGACTTTC. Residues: CAWAGVGANVLTF.

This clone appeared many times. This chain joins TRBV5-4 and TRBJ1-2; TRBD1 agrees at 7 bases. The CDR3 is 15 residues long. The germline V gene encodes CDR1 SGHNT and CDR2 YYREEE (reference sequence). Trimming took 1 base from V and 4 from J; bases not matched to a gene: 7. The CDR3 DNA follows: TGTGCCAGCAGCTTGAGTGGCAGGGGGGCCTATGGCTACACCTTC. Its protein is CASSLSGRGAYGYTF. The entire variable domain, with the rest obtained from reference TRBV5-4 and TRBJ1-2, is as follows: ETGVTQSPTHLIKTRGQQVTLRCSSQSGHNTVSWYQQALGQGPQFIFQYYREEENGRGNFPPRFSGLQFPNYSSELNVNALELDDSALYLCASSLSGRGAYGYTFGSGTRLTVV.

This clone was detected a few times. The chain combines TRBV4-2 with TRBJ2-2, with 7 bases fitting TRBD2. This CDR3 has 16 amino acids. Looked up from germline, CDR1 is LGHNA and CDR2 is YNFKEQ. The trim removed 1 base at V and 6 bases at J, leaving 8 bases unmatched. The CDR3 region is CASSQGPTSTPGELFF. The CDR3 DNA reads TGTGCCAGCAGCCAAGGGCCGACTAGCACGCCCGGGGAGCTGTTTTTT.

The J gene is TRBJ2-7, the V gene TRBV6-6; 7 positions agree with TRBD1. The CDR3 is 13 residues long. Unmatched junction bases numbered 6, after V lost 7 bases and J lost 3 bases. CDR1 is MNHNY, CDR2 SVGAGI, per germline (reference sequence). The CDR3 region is CASTRQGHYEQYF. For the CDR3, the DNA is TGTGCCAGCACTAGACAGGGCCACTACGAGCAGTACTTC.

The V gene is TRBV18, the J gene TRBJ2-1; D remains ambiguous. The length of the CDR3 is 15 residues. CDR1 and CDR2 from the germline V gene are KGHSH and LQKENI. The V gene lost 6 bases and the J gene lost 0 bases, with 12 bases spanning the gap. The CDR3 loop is CASSPTPSSYNEQFF. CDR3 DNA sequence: TGTGCCAGCTCCCCGACCCCTAGCTCCTACAATGAGCAGTTCTTC.

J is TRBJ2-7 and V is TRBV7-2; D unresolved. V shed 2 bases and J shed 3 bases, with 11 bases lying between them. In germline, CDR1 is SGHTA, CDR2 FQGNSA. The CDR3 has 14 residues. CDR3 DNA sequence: TGTGCCAGCAGCTTACCCCAGGAGAGCTACGAGCAGTACTTC. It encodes CASSLPQESYEQYF.

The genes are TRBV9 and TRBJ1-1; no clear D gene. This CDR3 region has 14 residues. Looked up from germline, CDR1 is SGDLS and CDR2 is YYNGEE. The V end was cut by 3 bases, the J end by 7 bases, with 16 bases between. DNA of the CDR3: TGTGCCAGCAGCGAGACCCTAGGTCTCGGTGAAGCTTTCTTT. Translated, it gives CASSETLGLGEAFF.

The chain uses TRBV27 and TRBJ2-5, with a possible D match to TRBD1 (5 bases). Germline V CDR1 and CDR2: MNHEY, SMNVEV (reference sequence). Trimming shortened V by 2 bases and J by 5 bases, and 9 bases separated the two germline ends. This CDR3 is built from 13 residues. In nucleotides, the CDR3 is TGTGCCAGCAGTTTACAGGGCGCGGAGACCCAGTACTTC. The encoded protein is CASSLQGAETQYF.

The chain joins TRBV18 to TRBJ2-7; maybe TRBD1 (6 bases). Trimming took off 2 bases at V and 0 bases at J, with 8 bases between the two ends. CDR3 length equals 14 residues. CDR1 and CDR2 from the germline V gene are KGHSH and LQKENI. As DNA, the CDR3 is TGTGCCAGCTCACCATACAGGGACTCCTACGAGCAGTACTTC. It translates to CASSPYRDSYEQYF.

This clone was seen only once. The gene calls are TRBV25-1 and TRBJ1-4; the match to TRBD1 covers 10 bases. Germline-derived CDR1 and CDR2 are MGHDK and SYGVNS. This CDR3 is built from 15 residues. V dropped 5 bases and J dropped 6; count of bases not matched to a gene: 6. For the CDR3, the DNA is TGTGCCAGCAGTAACATCGGGACAGGGGATGAAAAACTGTTTTTT. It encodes CASSNIGTGDEKLFF.

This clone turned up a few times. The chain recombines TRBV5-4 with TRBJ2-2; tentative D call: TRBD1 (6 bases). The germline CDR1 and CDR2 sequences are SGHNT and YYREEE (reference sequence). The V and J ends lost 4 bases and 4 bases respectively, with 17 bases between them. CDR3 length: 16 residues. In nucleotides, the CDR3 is TGTGCCAGCAGCGCAGTACAGGGTCGGGGCACCGGGGAGCTGTTTTTT. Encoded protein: CASSAVQGRGTGELFF.

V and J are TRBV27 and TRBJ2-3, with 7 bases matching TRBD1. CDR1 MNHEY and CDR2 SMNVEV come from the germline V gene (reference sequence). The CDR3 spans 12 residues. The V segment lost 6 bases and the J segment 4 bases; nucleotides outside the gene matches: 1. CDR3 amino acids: CASRTGSDTQYF. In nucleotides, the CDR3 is TGTGCCAGCAGGACAGGGTCAGATACGCAGTATTTT.

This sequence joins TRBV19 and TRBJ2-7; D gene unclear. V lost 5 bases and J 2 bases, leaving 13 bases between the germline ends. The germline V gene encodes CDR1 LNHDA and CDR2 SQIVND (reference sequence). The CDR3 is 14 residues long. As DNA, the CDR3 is TGTGCCAGTAGTTACGAGGCCGGGCCCTACGAGCAGTACTTC. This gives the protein CASSYEAGPYEQYF. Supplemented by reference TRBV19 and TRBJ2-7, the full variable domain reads DGGITQSPKYLFRKEGQNVTLSCEQNLNHDAMYWYRQDPGQGLRLIYYSQIVNDFQKGDIAEGYSVSREKKESFPLTVTSAQKNPTAFYLCASSYEAGPYEQYFGPGTRLTVT.

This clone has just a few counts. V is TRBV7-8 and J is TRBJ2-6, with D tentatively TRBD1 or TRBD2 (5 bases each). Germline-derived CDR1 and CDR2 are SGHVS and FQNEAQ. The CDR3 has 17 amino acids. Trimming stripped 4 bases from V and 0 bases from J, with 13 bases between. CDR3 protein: CASSSGTGSSGANVLTF. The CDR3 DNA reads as TGTGCCAGCAGCTCGGGGACGGGAAGCTCTGGGGCCAACGTCCTGACTTTC.

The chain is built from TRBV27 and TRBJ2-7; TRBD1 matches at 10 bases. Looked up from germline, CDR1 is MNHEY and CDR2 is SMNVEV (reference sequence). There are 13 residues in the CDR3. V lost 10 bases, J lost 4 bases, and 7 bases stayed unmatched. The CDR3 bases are TGTGCCACCCAGACAGGGGGCGGGTACGAGCAGTACTTC. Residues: CATQTGGGYEQYF.

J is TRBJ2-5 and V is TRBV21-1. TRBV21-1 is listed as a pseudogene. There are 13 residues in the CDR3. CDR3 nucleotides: TGTGCCAGACCTGCCCGGGACGAGCGTATCCAGTACTTC. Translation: CARPARDERIQYF.

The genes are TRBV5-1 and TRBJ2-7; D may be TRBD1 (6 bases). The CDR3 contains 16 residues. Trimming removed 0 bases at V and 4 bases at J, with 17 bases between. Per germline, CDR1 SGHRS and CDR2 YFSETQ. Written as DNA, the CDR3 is TGCGCCAGCAGCTTGGCTACCGGGACAATGTCTTACGAGCAGTACTTC. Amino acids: CASSLATGTMSYEQYF.

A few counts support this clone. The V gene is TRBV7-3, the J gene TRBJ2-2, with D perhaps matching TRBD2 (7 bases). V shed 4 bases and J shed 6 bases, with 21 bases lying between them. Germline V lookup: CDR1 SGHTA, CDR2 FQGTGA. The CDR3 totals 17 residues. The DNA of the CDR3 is TGTGCCAGCAGCTCCCGCGGCGGGGGACAAGGACCCGGGGAGCTGTTTTTT. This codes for CASSSRGGGQGPGELFF.

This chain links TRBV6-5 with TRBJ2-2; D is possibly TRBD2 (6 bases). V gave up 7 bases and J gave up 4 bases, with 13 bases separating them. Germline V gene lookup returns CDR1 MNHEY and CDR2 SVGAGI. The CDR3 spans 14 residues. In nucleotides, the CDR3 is TGTGCCAGCATAAAGTCCGGGGGCACCGGGGAGCTGTTTTTT. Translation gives CASIKSGGTGELFF.

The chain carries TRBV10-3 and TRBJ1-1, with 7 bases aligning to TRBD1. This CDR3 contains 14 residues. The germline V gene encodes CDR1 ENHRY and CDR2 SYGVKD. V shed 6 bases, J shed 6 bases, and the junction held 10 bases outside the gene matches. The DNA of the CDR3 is TGTGCCATCAGGCCGCAGGGGGACTCGCCTGAAGCTTTCTTT. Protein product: CAIRPQGDSPEAFF.

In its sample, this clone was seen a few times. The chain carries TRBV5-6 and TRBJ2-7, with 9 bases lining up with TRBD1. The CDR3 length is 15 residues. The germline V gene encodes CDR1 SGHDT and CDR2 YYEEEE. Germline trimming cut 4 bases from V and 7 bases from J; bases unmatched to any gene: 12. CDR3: CASSHLLRDRDEQYF. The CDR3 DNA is TGTGCCAGCAGCCACCTACTCCGGGACAGGGATGAGCAGTACTTC.

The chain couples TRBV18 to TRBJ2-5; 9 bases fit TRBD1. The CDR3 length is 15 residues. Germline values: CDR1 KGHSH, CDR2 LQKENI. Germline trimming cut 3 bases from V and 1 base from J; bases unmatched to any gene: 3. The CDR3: CASSPGQGLQETQYF. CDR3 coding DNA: TGTGCCAGCTCACCGGGACAGGGCCTCCAAGAGACCCAGTACTTC.

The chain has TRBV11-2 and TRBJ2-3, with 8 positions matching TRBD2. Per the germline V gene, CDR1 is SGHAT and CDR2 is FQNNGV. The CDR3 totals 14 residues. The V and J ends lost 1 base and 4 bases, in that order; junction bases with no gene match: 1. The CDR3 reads CASSLAGGPDTQYF. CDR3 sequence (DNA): TGTGCCAGCAGCTTAGCGGGAGGGCCAGATACGCAGTATTTT. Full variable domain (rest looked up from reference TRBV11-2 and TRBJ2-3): EAGVAQSPRYKIIEKRQSVAFWCNPISGHATLYWYQQILGQGPKLLIQFQNNGVVDDSQLPKDRFSAERLKGVDSTLKIQPAKLEDSAVYLCASSLAGGPDTQYFGPGTRLTVL.

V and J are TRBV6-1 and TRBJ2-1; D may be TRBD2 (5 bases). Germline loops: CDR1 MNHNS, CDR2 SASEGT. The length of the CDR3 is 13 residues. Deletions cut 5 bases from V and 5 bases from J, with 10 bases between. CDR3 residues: CASSRRDHNEQFF. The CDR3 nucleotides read TGTGCCAGCAGTAGACGGGATCACAATGAGCAGTTCTTC.